Each of the 13 T cell receptor beta chains below was sequenced from the same sample in a study of blood T cells in healthy people across ages. The use of a sample-barcoded 5' primer and a J-beta primer mix characterized a second PCR of about 7 to 12 cycles. Each CDR3 protein is one row after TCRdb ran MiXCR on the 5' RACE reads. The sample lists some 930,000 distinct CDR3 sequences; approximately 32% were seen once. These same data were also listed under a study on T cells of mothers and their children.

Specimen: blood. All receptors come from a middle-aged woman in good health.

This clonotype was detected ten times or more. The chain recombines TRBV18 with TRBJ1-6; 7 bases fit TRBD1. Germline-derived CDR1 and CDR2 are KGHSH and LQKENI. Trimming removed 2 bases from V and 7 bases from J; junction bases left unmatched: 8. The CDR3 covers 16 residues. The CDR3 protein is CASSPSIPGGNSPLHF. The CDR3 DNA is TGTGCCAGCTCACCATCTATCCCAGGGGGGAATTCACCCCTCCACTTT.

V gene TRBV7-6 combines with J gene TRBJ1-1; D remains ambiguous. The germline V and J ends were trimmed by 0 bases and 4 bases, with 12 bases remaining between them. CDR3 length: 15 amino acids. CDR1 is SGHVS and CDR2 is FNYEAQ in the germline V gene. This CDR3 reads CASSLAGLGTTEAFF. Written as DNA, the CDR3 is TGTGCCAGCAGCTTAGCAGGATTAGGTACCACTGAAGCTTTCTTT.

This sequence joins TRBV7-2 and TRBJ1-2; 8 bases fit TRBD1. Trimming removed 5 bases from V and 7 bases from J; junction bases left unmatched: 12. Germline lookup yields CDR1 SGHTA and CDR2 FQGNSA. The CDR3 totals 15 residues. The CDR3 DNA reads as TGTGCCAGCAGCCCCGCGGTAAGCGGGACAGGTGGCTACACCTTC. It codes for CASSPAVSGTGGYTF.

This clonotype has only a few counts. The chain's CDR3 is CASRKGTGNLFSPLHF. As DNA, the CDR3 is TGTGCCAGCAGGAAAGGTACAGGGAACTTGTTTTCACCCCTCCACTTT. J is TRBJ1-6 and V is TRBV7-2; D might be TRBD1 (6 bases). V was pared by 6 bases and J by 9 bases, with 21 bases between. The germline V gene encodes CDR1 SGHTA and CDR2 FQGNSA. This CDR3 has 16 amino acids.

The J gene is TRBJ2-1, the V gene TRBV30, with a weak D call TRBD2 (6 bases). The V end was cut by 5 bases, the J end by 2 bases, with 10 bases between. Per germline, CDR1 GTSNPN and CDR2 SVGIG (reference sequence). The CDR3 covers 13 residues. The CDR3 nucleotides read TGTGCCTGGGGAGGACTAACCTACAATGAGCAGTTCTTC. Protein product: CAWGGLTYNEQFF.

The V gene is TRBV7-9, the J gene TRBJ2-1; 9 positions match TRBD2. This CDR3 is 15 amino acids long. V was pared by 5 bases and J by 5 bases, with 7 bases of the junction left unmatched. CDR1 SEHNR and CDR2 FQNEAQ come from the germline V gene (reference sequence). DNA for the CDR3: TGTGCCAGCAGCCCTAGCGGGACAGCTAACAATGAGCAGTTCTTC. Translated: CASSPSGTANNEQFF.

This clonotype has a handful of counts. The chain recombines TRBV27 with TRBJ1-2, with unresolved D. V was pared by 5 bases and J by 8 bases, with 15 bases between. The CDR3 runs 13 residues. The V gene's germline CDR1 is MNHEY and CDR2 SMNVEV (reference sequence). This chain's CDR3 is CASSITAGRGYTF. CDR3 nucleotides: TGTGCCAGCAGTATCACTGCGGGGAGGGGCTACACCTTC.

The CDR3 is CASSLGQGVTNEKLFF. The CDR3, as DNA: TGTGCCAGCAGCTTGGGGCAGGGAGTTACTAATGAAAAACTGTTTTTT. This chain uses TRBV5-8 with TRBJ1-4; D is possibly TRBD1 (5 bases). CDR1 and CDR2 (germline): SGHTS, YDEGEE. V lost 0 bases to trimming and J lost 2 bases, with 11 bases between them. This CDR3 spans 16 amino acids.

This clonotype was counted at least ten times. This chain connects TRBV7-2 to TRBJ2-1; either TRBD1 or TRBD2 may supply D (6 bases each). The germline gives CDR1 SGHTA, CDR2 FQGNSA. With 1 base removed from V and 5 bases from J, the gap between germline ends came to 12 bases. The CDR3 covers 15 residues. The CDR3 is CASSLVGGLDNEQFF. As DNA, the CDR3 is TGTGCCAGCAGCTTAGTGGGGGGCCTTGACAATGAGCAGTTCTTC.

This clonotype was seen ten or more times. This sequence joins TRBV9 and TRBJ2-7; D remains ambiguous. This CDR3 region has 15 residues. V was shortened by 1 base and J by 4 bases, with 15 bases between the two germline ends. Germline loops: CDR1 SGDLS, CDR2 YYNGEE. CDR3 residues: CASSVHPSPEYEQYF. Here the CDR3 DNA reads TGTGCCAGCAGCGTACATCCGTCTCCGGAATACGAGCAGTACTTC.

This clonotype was counted between two and nine times. This chain joins TRBV5-1 and TRBJ2-7, with 8 bases matching TRBD1. Germline CDR1 is SGHRS and CDR2 is YFSETQ. V shed 5 bases and J 2 bases; nucleotides not matched to a gene: 6. The CDR3 loop spans 14 amino acids. The CDR3 is CASRPPGQAYEQYF. CDR3 coding DNA: TGCGCCAGCAGACCCCCGGGACAGGCCTACGAGCAGTACTTC. Based on the CDR3 plus reference TRBV5-1 and TRBJ2-7, the full variable domain is KAGVTQTPRYLIKTRGQQVTLSCSPISGHRSVSWYQQTPGQGLQFLFEYFSETQRNKGNFPGRFSGRQFSNSRSEMNVSTLELGDSALYLCASRPPGQAYEQYFGPGTRLTVT.

V usage is TRBV2 and J usage is TRBJ2-6, with D perhaps matching TRBD1 (6 bases). CDR1 SNHLY and CDR2 FYNNEI come from the germline V gene. V dropped 0 bases and J dropped 2 bases, with 11 bases sitting between them. The CDR3 is made up of 17 amino acids. For the CDR3, the DNA is TGTGCCAGCAGTGAAGCCCTCGGACAGCCTGGGGCCAACGTCCTGACTTTC. Translation gives CASSEALGQPGANVLTF.

The chain recombines TRBV9 with TRBJ1-2; tentative D call: TRBD1 (5 bases). In germline, CDR1 is SGDLS, CDR2 YYNGEE. Trimming removed 0 bases at V and 5 bases at J, with 17 bases between. This CDR3 region has 16 residues. The CDR3 bases are TGTGCCAGCAGCGTAGAGCCCGGGGCAGGACCGTATGGCTACACCTTC. Protein sequence: CASSVEPGAGPYGYTF.